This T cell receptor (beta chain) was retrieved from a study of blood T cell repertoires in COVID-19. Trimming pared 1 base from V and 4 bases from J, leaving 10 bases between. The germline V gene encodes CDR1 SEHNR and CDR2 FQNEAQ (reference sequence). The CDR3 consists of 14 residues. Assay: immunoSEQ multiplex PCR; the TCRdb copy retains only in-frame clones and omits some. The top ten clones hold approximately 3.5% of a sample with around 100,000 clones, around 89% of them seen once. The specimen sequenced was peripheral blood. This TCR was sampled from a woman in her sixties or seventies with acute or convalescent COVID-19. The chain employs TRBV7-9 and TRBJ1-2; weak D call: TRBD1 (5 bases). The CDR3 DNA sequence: TGTGCCAGCAGCTTAGGACAGTACCTCTATGGCTACACCTTC. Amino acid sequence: CASSLGQYLYGYTF.